The clone carrying this TCR beta chain has at least ten counts. Antigen unknown. The junction had 8 bases not matched to a gene; V was cut back by 0 bases and J by 0 bases. The CDR3 runs 17 residues. The germline CDR1 and CDR2 sequences are LGHNA and YSLEER. This record comes from a study of CD8 T cells in ankylosing spondylitis. Via MiXCR, TCRdb re-called the 5' RACE reads, giving one row per CDR3 protein. This repertoire shows some 100,000 distinct CDR3 sequences, over 6.5% found once; its top ten account for around a tenth. Study results and caveats: Prior work had noted some motif variants in reactive arthritis blood and synovial fluid.

This TCR was sampled from a male donor with ankylosing spondylitis or in good health (not recorded which). The rearrangement joins TRBV4-3 to TRBJ2-7; 7 bases map to TRBD1. Sequences were obtained from blood, either unsorted or a sorted T cell fraction (not recorded which). The CDR3 is CASSQEAPGTDSYEQYF. The CDR3 DNA follows: TGCGCCAGCAGCCAAGAAGCCCCCGGGACAGACTCCTACGAGCAGTACTTC.